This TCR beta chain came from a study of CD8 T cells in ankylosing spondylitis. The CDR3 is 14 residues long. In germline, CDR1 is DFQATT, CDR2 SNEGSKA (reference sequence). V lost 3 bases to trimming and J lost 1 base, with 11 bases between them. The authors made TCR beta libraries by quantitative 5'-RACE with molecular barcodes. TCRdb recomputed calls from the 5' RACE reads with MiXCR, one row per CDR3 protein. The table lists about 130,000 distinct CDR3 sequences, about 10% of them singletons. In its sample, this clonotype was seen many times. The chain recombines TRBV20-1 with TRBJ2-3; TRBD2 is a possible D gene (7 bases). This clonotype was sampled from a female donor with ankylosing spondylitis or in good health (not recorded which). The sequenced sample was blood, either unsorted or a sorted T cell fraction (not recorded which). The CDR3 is CSASGGGGTDTQYF. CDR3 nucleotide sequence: TGCAGTGCTAGCGGCGGGGGCGGCACAGATACGCAGTATTTT.